The 20 T cell receptor beta chains reported below all come from one sample, sequenced in a study of breast tumors, draining lymph nodes, adjacent tissues. Axillary draining lymph nodes of breast cancer patients supplied the node samples. MiXCR, applied by TCRdb to the multiplex PCR reads, yields one record per CDR3 protein. This table has 84,000 or so distinct CDR3 sequences, approximately 30% appearing once. What was sequenced was axillary lymph node tissue. All receptors derive from a female donor with breast cancer. Some clones in this sample may be carry-over from other donors' samples.

The chain couples TRBV29-1 to TRBJ1-3; no definite D call. The V end was cut by 6 bases, the J end by 8 bases, with 2 bases between. CDR1 is SQVTM and CDR2 is ANQGSEA in the germline V gene. This CDR3 has 8 amino acids. The CDR3 protein is CSVDTIYF. CDR3 DNA sequence: TGCAGCGTGGACACCATATATTTT.

This clonotype appeared a few times. A much larger clone differs by one base, so this may be a read error. The V gene is TRBV11-3, the J gene TRBJ2-1, with 7 nucleotides matching TRBD2. Germline-derived CDR1 and CDR2 are SGHNT and YENEEA. This CDR3 contains 16 residues. Trimming removed 6 bases from V and 8 bases from J; junction bases left unmatched: 16. DNA of the CDR3: TGTGCCAGCAGTTTCGCCGGGACTACTCCTTTCGATGAGCAGTTCTTC. It is translated as CASSFAGTTPFDEQFF.

V gene TRBV7-2 combines with J gene TRBJ1-2; no clear D gene. The CDR3 length is 12 residues. CDR1 SGHTA and CDR2 FQGNSA come from the germline V gene. The CDR3: CARSFLGYGYTF. The CDR3 bases are TGTGCTCGCAGCTTTCTTGGCTATGGCTACACCTTC. The whole variable domain, filled in from reference TRBV7-2 and TRBJ1-2, reads GAGVSQSPSNKVTEKGKDVELRCDPISGHTALYWYRQSLGQGLEFLIYFQGNSAPDKSGLPSDRFSAERTGGSVSTLTIQRTQQEDSAVYLCARSFLGYGYTFGSGTRLTVV.

Ten or more counts support this clonotype. This sequence joins TRBV10-3 and TRBJ2-5; D assignment may be TRBD1 or TRBD2 (5 bases each). The CDR3 runs 14 residues. V shed 4 bases and J shed 3 bases, with 12 bases lying between them. The germline V gene has CDR1 ENHRY and CDR2 SYGVKD. The CDR3 sequence: CAISASGTEETQYF. The CDR3 DNA reads as TGTGCCATCAGTGCCTCCGGGACGGAAGAGACCCAGTACTTC.

This clonotype was seen many times. J is TRBJ2-1 and V is TRBV7-9, with 11 positions matching TRBD2. The junction had 12 bases not matched to a gene; V was cut back by 1 base and J by 10 bases. CDR1 and CDR2 (germline): SEHNR, FQNEAQ (reference sequence). This CDR3 has 17 amino acids. The chain's CDR3 is CASSLDTLAGGKREQFF. The CDR3 DNA sequence: TGTGCCAGCAGCTTAGATACGCTAGCGGGAGGAAAGCGGGAGCAGTTCTTC.

This clonotype has a count of ten or more. A read error may account for a junction end that differs from germline. This sequence joins TRBV6-6 and TRBJ1-4; D is perhaps TRBD1 (5 bases). Germline V gene sequence: CDR1 MNHNY, CDR2 SVGAGI (reference sequence). The CDR3 totals 19 residues. CDR3 protein: CASSHSRRDPKTTNEKLFF. CDR3 sequence (DNA): TGTGCCAGCAGTCACTCGAGGCGGGACCCCAAGACAACTAATGAAAAACTGTTTTTT.

This chain joins TRBV3-1 and TRBJ2-3; 9 nucleotides align to TRBD1. Trimming at V came to 8 bases and at J to 2 bases, leaving 8 bases not matched to a gene. The CDR3 contains 15 residues. CDR1 and CDR2 (germline): LGHDT, YNNKEL (reference sequence). The CDR3 region is CASSPGTGFTDTQYF. The DNA of the CDR3 is TGTGCCAGCTCCCCCGGGACAGGGTTCACAGATACGCAGTATTTT.

This clonotype was detected only once. The chain links TRBV6-5 to TRBJ1-1, with D hard to call. The CDR3 length is 14 residues. The germline CDR1 and CDR2 sequences are MNHEY and SVGAGI. V lost 7 bases and J lost 4, with 16 bases in between. CDR3 sequence: CASTALSEGTEAFF. CDR3 DNA sequence: TGTGCCAGCACCGCTCTATCGGAAGGCACTGAAGCTTTCTTT.

This clonotype was observed many times. The rearrangement uses TRBV7-2 and TRBJ2-2; D ambiguous. CDR3 size: 15 residues. Trimming removed 2 bases at V and 1 base at J, with 8 bases between. From germline, CDR1 is SGHTA and CDR2 FQGNSA. The CDR3 DNA sequence: TGTGCCAGCAGCTTATTAGCAGTGAACACCGGGGAGCTGTTTTTT. Translating gives CASSLLAVNTGELFF.

As to this clonotype: A read error may explain this, as a much larger clone is one base away. The rearrangement joins TRBV19 to TRBJ2-2, with D tentatively TRBD1 or TRBD2 (5 bases each). This CDR3 has 14 amino acids. Looked up from germline, CDR1 is LNHDA and CDR2 is SQIVND (reference sequence). CDR3 nucleotide sequence: TGTGCCAGTACCTCAGGGAAAGGCACCGGGGAGCTGCTTTTT. This codes for CASTSGKGTGELLF.

This clonotype turned up a few times. Just one base apart from a much larger clone, this may be a read error. The rearrangement joins TRBV7-2 to TRBJ1-2, with D hard to call. Trimming took 8 bases from V and 4 from J, leaving 11 bases between them. The CDR3 is made up of 12 amino acids. The germline CDR1 and CDR2 sequences are SGHTA and FQGNSA. The DNA of the CDR3 is TGTGCCAGCGGCCTTCTTGGCTATGGCTACACCTTC. This gives the protein CASGLLGYGYTF.

This clonotype was seen many times. The chain has TRBV20-1 and TRBJ1-2, with 8 bases matching TRBD1. CDR3 size: 13 residues. Trimming at V came to 4 bases and at J to 5 bases, leaving 6 bases not matched to a gene. Germline V gene lookup returns CDR1 DFQATT and CDR2 SNEGSKA (reference sequence). The chain's CDR3 is CSAIHRGYYGYTF. The CDR3 DNA is TGCAGTGCTATTCACAGGGGGTATTATGGCTACACCTTC.

This clonotype has a count of ten or more. The rearrangement uses TRBV7-9 and TRBJ1-6; D not resolved. CDR1 is SEHNR and CDR2 is FQNEAQ in the germline V gene (reference sequence). The CDR3 is 12 residues long. Trimming pared 7 bases from V and 14 bases from J, leaving 15 bases between. CDR3 sequence: CASNDGVGSLHF. The CDR3 DNA reads TGTGCCAGCAACGATGGGGTAGGATCCCTCCACTTT.

This clonotype was seen many times. V usage is TRBV14 and J usage is TRBJ2-7; no definite D call. The germline V gene encodes CDR1 SGHDN and CDR2 FVKESK. The CDR3 contains 16 residues. V lost 4 bases, J lost 2 bases, and 18 bases lay in between. CDR3 in amino acids: CASSPVNGLSAYEQYF. The CDR3, as DNA: TGTGCCAGCAGCCCGGTTAATGGTTTGAGCGCCTACGAGCAGTACTTC.

The chain carries TRBV4-1 and TRBJ2-7; D perhaps matches TRBD2 (5 bases). From germline, CDR1 is MGHRA and CDR2 YSYEKL. V was trimmed by 3 bases and J by 0 bases, leaving 15 bases between them. The CDR3 length is 16 residues. CDR3 nucleotide sequence: TGCGCCAGCAGCCAGTGGACGGCACTAGACTCCTACGAGCAGTACTTC. Its translation is CASSQWTALDSYEQYF.

The chain combines TRBV5-1 with TRBJ1-1; TRBD1 is a possible D gene (5 bases). The CDR3 sequence is 16 residues long. The germline V gene has CDR1 SGHRS and CDR2 YFSETQ. With 5 bases removed from V and 0 bases from J, the gap between germline ends came to 17 bases. In DNA, the CDR3 is TGCGCCAGCAGTCCCACGGGGGGACCGCTGAACACTGAAGCTTTCTTT. It translates to CASSPTGGPLNTEAFF.

This chain connects TRBV2 to TRBJ2-1; 12 bases map to TRBD2. The V segment lost 10 bases and the J segment 3 bases; nucleotides outside the gene matches: 4. From germline, CDR1 is SNHLY and CDR2 FYNNEI. This CDR3 region has 14 residues. The CDR3 protein is CATRTSGNYNEQFF. The CDR3 DNA is TGTGCCACAAGGACTAGCGGGAACTACAATGAGCAGTTCTTC.

This clonotype was counted many times. The J gene is TRBJ2-4, the V gene TRBV14, with a possible D match to TRBD2 (6 bases). The germline V and J ends were trimmed by 1 base and 7 bases, with 11 bases remaining between them. There are 14 residues in the CDR3. Germline V gene sequence: CDR1 SGHDN, CDR2 FVKESK. CDR3 region: CASSQGWGENIQYF. CDR3 bases: TGTGCCAGCAGCCAAGGCTGGGGGGAGAACATTCAGTACTTC.

This clonotype has a handful of counts. This sequence may be a read error, since a much larger clone differs from it by one base. This sequence joins TRBV6-5 and TRBJ2-6; 8 bases map to TRBD1. Germline V gene sequence: CDR1 MNHEY, CDR2 SVGAGI. The CDR3 is 17 residues long. Trimming at V came to 6 bases and at J to 6 bases, leaving 13 bases not matched to a gene. CDR3 DNA sequence: TGTGCCAGCAGGAAGACAGGGGTTGGTGGAGAGGCCAACGTCCTGACTTTC. Its protein is CASRKTGVGGEANVLTF.

The chain employs TRBV9 and TRBJ2-3; weak D call: TRBD2 (6 bases). The CDR3 extends over 21 amino acids. V was trimmed by 0 bases and J by 6 bases, leaving 32 bases between them. The V gene's germline CDR1 is SGDLS and CDR2 YYNGEE. The CDR3 sequence is CASSVGGWGLNTFLITDTQYF. In nucleotides, the CDR3 is TGTGCCAGCAGCGTAGGGGGGTGGGGACTTAACACGTTTCTGATCACGGATACGCAGTATTTT.